This is a list of T cell receptor beta chains from one sample in a study of shared clonotypes between healthy human individuals. Assay used: immunoSEQ multiplex PCR; TCRdb lists only in-frame clones, some missing. The table lists fewer than 1.8 million clones, approximately 98.5% of them singletons, with around 0.38% in the top ten. Sample: naive CD4+ T cells sorted from blood. The receptors come from a man younger than 40 in good health. CDR3s include the opening cysteine and the closing phenylalanine or tryptophan. Fields, in order: V gene, J gene, CDR3 protein.

v_call: TRBV30
j_call: TRBJ2-2
cdr3_aa: CAGGRGELFF

v_call: TRBV28
j_call: TRBJ2-7
cdr3_aa: CASRLTGGGYEQYF

v_call: TRBV5-1
j_call: TRBJ2-6
cdr3_aa: CASSLDRGANVLTF

v_call: TRBV7-9
j_call: TRBJ2-1
cdr3_aa: CASSLGSYNEQFF

v_call: TRBV18
j_call: TRBJ1-2
cdr3_aa: CASSPSAGGADGYTF

v_call: TRBV27
j_call: TRBJ2-7
cdr3_aa: CASARSGRTDHTRLDYEQYF

v_call: TRBV18
j_call: TRBJ1-2
cdr3_aa: CASSLMDAQGFGYTF

v_call: TRBV7-6
j_call: TRBJ2-7
cdr3_aa: CASSLRDSDTYEQYF

v_call: TRBV7-2
j_call: TRBJ1-1
cdr3_aa: CASSRQLFGSMNTEAFF

v_call: TRBV5-1
j_call: TRBJ2-1
cdr3_aa: CASSLETSGYNEQFF

v_call: TRBV5-1
j_call: TRBJ2-2
cdr3_aa: CASSTRTRGELFF

v_call: TRBV5-5
j_call: TRBJ1-3
cdr3_aa: CASSQQPNSGNTIYF

v_call: TRBV19
j_call: TRBJ1-5
cdr3_aa: CASSIGKTGPFNQPQHF

v_call: TRBV5-1
j_call: TRBJ2-7
cdr3_aa: CASSLNAGGYEQYF

v_call: TRBV27
j_call: TRBJ1-3
cdr3_aa: CASWGSGNTIYF

v_call: TRBV5-1
j_call: TRBJ1-1
cdr3_aa: CASSLGDVNTEAFF

v_call: TRBV10-3
j_call: TRBJ1-3
cdr3_aa: CAIGLPPGNTIYF

v_call: TRBV29-1
j_call: TRBJ1-5
cdr3_aa: CSVAQASNQPQHF

v_call: TRBV18
j_call: TRBJ1-5
cdr3_aa: CASSQQGAGVQPQHF

v_call: TRBV9
j_call: TRBJ2-7
cdr3_aa: CASSEGTGGGFYEQYF

v_call: TRBV11-3
j_call: TRBJ2-2
cdr3_aa: CASSLFGGTNTGELFF

v_call: TRBV2
j_call: TRBJ2-1
cdr3_aa: CASSKLSGDNEQFF

v_call: TRBV28
j_call: TRBJ1-1
cdr3_aa: CASSSRTGMNTEAFF

v_call: TRBV25-1
j_call: TRBJ1-2
cdr3_aa: CASNAGQHNGYTF

v_call: TRBV7-3
j_call: TRBJ2-1
cdr3_aa: CASSLTLLAGRIEQFF

v_call: TRBV18
j_call: TRBJ1-2
cdr3_aa: CASSYERTGGYTF

v_call: TRBV2
j_call: TRBJ1-1
cdr3_aa: CASSLTKAFF

v_call: TRBV4-1
j_call: TRBJ2-7
cdr3_aa: CASSQDPYASYEQYF

v_call: TRBV5-1
j_call: TRBJ2-7
cdr3_aa: CASSLLGGTTSSYEQYF

v_call: TRBV18
j_call: TRBJ2-1
cdr3_aa: CASSPEGGSGLSYNEQFF

v_call: TRBV7-3
j_call: TRBJ2-3
cdr3_aa: CASSYTGTGETDTQYF

v_call: TRBV5-4
j_call: TRBJ2-2
cdr3_aa: CASSLQPNTGELFF

v_call: TRBV18
j_call: TRBJ2-1
cdr3_aa: CASSPPSSAARHEQFF

v_call: TRBV28
j_call: TRBJ2-1
cdr3_aa: CASSSAGTGYNEQFF

v_call: TRBV4-1
j_call: TRBJ2-7
cdr3_aa: CASSQAGRAYEQYF

v_call: TRBV6-5
j_call: TRBJ1-1
cdr3_aa: CASREAGTGGAFF

v_call: TRBV11-2
j_call: TRBJ2-7
cdr3_aa: CASSPGPSEEQYF

v_call: TRBV5-1
j_call: TRBJ2-5
cdr3_aa: CASKLAPTAQETQYF

v_call: TRBV7-2
j_call: TRBJ2-4
cdr3_aa: CASSTVRGSKNIQYF

v_call: TRBV6-6
j_call: TRBJ1-5
cdr3_aa: CASSSPGATGNQPQHF

v_call: TRBV5-1
j_call: TRBJ2-5
cdr3_aa: CASSSGQSEETQYF

v_call: TRBV20-1
j_call: TRBJ2-1
cdr3_aa: CSARQDNEQFF

v_call: TRBV18
j_call: TRBJ2-1
cdr3_aa: CASSPPHNEQFF

v_call: TRBV4-1
j_call: TRBJ2-1
cdr3_aa: CASSQDRGGSYNEQFF

v_call: TRBV19
j_call: TRBJ2-3
cdr3_aa: CATQKEGSTQYF

v_call: TRBV2
j_call: TRBJ2-7
cdr3_aa: CASFRDSGSPVSYEQYF

v_call: TRBV28
j_call: TRBJ1-1
cdr3_aa: CASSRNTEAFF

v_call: TRBV7-9
j_call: TRBJ1-4
cdr3_aa: CASSLRRADNEKLFF